The present entry profiles one TCR beta chain with its context. This entry comes from a study of T cell responses to AZD1222 COVID-19 vaccine. Clones were sequenced by immunoSEQ multiplex PCR, and TCRdb holds only the in-frame ones, with some missing. The table includes roughly 100,000 clones, 92% detected once. Trimming stripped 3 bases from V and 0 bases from J, with 6 bases between. CDR3 length: 14 residues. The germline V gene has CDR1 SGHTA and CDR2 FQGTGA. The V call is TRBV7-3, the J call TRBJ2-1; TRBD1 might be the D (6 bases). The starting material was peripheral blood, obtained on day 0 of AZD1222 vaccination. The receptor was derived from an adult in good health. The CDR3 nucleotides are TGTGCCAGCAGCTTGGACAGCTCCTACAATGAGCAGTTCTTC. This encodes CASSLDSSYNEQFF.